This T cell receptor (beta chain) is drawn from a study of cytomegalovirus exposure and HLA in healthy donors. Turning to the study itself: In an early release, HLA-typed donors contributed 75 million to 85 million unique TCR sequences. Regarding the study as a whole: In vitro checks showed that three CMV-associated chains really do target CMV antigens. No immune exposure information besides CMV serostatus was available.

The PCR contained 60 Vbeta and 13 Jbeta primers. Produced via immunoSEQ multiplex PCR; TCRdb's table is partial and in-frame only. This table holds around 190,000 clones, about 78% found once. Donors sampled were nominally healthy, though unrecorded immune exposures were likely. For this clone: The target antigen is unknown.

The CDR3 contains 19 residues. J gave up 3 bases and V 4 bases, and 8 bases lay outside the gene matches. Germline V gives CDR1 WNHNN, CDR2 SYGVQD (reference sequence). The TCR sequence derives from a woman in her 30s in good health and CMV-seronegative. This chain connects TRBV10-1 to TRBJ2-2; 16 positions agree with TRBD2. Sequenced input: PBMCs. In nucleotides, the CDR3 is TGCGCCAGCAGTGGTACCGGGACTAGCGGGAGGGCCGACACCGGGGAGCTGTTTTTT. Protein product: CASSGTGTSGRADTGELFF.